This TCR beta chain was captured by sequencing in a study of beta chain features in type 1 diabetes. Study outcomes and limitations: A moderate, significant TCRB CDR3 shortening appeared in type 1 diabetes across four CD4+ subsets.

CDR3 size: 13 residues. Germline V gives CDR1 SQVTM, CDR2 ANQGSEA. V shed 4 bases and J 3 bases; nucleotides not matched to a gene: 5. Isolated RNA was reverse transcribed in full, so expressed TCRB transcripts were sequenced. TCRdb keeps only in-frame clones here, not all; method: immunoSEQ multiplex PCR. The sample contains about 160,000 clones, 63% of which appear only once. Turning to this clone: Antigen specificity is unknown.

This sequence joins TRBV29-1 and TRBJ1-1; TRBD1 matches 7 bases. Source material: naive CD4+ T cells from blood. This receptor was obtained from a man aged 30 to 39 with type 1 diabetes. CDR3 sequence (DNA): TGCAGCGTTGGGGCCGGACAGGACACTGAAGCTTTCTTT. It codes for CSVGAGQDTEAFF.